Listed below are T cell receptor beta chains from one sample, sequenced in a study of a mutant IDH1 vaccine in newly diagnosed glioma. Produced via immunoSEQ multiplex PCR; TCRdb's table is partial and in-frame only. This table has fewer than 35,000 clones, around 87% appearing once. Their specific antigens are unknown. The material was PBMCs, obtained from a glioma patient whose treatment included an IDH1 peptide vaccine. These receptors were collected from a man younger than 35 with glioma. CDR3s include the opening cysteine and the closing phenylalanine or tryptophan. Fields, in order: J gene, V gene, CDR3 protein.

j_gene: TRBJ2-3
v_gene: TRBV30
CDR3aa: CAWPFVRGRGMSTDTQYF

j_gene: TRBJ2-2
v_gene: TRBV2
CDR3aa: CASSDGTSTGELFF

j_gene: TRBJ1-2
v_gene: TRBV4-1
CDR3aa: CASSQYPGTGPNYGYTF

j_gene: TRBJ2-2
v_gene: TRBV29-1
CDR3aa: CSVGNAVTNTGELFF

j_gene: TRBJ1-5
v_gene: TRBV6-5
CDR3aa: CASRGQGNNQLQHF

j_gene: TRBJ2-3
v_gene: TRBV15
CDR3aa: CATSTRAEGVSDTQYF

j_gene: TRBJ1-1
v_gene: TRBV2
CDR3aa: CASSDSYPATEAFF

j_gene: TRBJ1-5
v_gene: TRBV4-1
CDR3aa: CASSQEWQSGQPQHF

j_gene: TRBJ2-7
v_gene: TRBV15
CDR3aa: CATRRAGGADEQYF

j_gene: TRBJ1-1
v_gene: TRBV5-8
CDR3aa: CASSLEQGVDTEAFF

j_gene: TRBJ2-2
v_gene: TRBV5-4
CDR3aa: CASSSLRGASGNTGELFF

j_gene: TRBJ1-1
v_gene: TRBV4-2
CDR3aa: CASSQGVIRTAFF

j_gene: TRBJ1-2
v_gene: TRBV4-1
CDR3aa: CASSQLSDPHF

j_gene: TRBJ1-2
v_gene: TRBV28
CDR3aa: CASSPDWSGYTF

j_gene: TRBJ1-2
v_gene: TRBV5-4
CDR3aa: CASSPGQFGGSGYTF

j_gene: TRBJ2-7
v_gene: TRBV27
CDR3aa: CASSSWQGGSYEQYF

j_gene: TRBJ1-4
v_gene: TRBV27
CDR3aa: CASSSGTAIATNEKLFF

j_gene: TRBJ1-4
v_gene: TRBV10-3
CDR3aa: CAISESRVANEKLFF

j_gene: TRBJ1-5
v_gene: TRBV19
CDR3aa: CASQNGDQPQHF

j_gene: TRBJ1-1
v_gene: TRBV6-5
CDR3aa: CASSYVRDTEAFF

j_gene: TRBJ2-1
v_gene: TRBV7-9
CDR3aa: CASSPIEQFF

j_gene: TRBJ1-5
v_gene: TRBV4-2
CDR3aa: CASSQGTGRQPQHF

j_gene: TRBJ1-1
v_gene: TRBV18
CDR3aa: CASSPGNTEAFF

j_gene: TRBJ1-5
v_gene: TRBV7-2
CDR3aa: CASSPRSGNQPQHF

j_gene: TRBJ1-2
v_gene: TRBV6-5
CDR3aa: CASSARWDYGYTF

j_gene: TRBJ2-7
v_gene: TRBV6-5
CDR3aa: CASSRGQGYEQYF

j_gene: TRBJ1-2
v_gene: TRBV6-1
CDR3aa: CASSEPGHPLYGYTF

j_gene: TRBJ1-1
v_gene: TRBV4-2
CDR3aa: CASSQAGVENTEAFF

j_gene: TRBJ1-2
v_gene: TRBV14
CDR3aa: CASGRQGDYGYTF

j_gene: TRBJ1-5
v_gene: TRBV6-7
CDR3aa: CASSYSRRGPNQPQHF

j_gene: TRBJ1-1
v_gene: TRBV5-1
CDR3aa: CASSLAGGEGWTEAFF

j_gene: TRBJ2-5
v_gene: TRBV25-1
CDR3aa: CASSGGHLETQYF

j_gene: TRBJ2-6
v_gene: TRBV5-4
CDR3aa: CASSFVQGTGANVLTF

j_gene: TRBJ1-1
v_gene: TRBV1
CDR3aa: CTSSLPTGPMNTEAFF

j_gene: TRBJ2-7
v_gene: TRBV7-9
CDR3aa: CASSSTSGNSYEQYF

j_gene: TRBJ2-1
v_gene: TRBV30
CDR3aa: CAWGPGTRGSSYNEQFF

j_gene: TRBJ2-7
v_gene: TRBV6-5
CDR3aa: CASRERDRGHEQYF

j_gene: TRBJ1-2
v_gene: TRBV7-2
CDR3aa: CASSLDPAQLNYGYTF

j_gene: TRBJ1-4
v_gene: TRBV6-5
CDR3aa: CASSYRGRGGEKLFF

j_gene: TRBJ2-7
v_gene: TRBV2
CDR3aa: CASSDEIYEQYF

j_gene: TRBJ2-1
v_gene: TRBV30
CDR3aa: CAWDFSGSYNEQFF

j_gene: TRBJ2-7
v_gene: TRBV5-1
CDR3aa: CASSLQTGSSYEQYF

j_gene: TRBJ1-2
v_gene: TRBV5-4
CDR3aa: CASSPTGGDQYGYTF

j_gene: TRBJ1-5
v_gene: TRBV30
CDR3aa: CAWSVNGGQPQHF

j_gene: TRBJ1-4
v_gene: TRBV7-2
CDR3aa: CASSSRGSNEKLFF

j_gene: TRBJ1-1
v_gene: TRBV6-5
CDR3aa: CASSLDRSVRAFF

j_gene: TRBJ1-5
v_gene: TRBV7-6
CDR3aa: CASSSTSNQPQHF

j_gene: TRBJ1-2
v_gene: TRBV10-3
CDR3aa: CAIRKDRVGPYGYTF

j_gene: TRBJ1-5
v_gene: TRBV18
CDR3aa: CASSPQEGSNQPQHF

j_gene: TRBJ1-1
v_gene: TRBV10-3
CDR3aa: CAISPGQGTGNTEAFF

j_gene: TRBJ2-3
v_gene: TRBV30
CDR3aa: CAWKRLAGDTDTQYF

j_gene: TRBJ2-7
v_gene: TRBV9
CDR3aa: CASSYRDSIYEQYF